The subject of this entry is one T cell receptor (beta chain). These data come from a study of blood T cell repertoires in COVID-19. In the study overall: Sample material is recorded as cDNA or gDNA derived from T cells, B-cell-depleted T cells, or PBMCs.

Trimming pared 7 bases from V and 2 bases from J, leaving 12 bases between. Germline-derived CDR1 and CDR2 are SEHNR and FQNEAQ (reference sequence). CDR3 length: 13 amino acids. Original analysis: It was from reference gene primer amplification that nucleated cell counts were estimated. Assay used: immunoSEQ multiplex PCR; TCRdb lists only in-frame clones, some missing. V, J and clone size are those of that table, while D and trimming were read from the DNA. Among 250,000 to 300,000 clones, roughly 85% were seen once, and the ten largest hold less than 6.5%. Source material: peripheral blood. The TCR originated in a man aged 45-65 years with active or convalescent COVID-19. The chain employs TRBV7-9 and TRBJ2-7; weak D call: TRBD2 (6 bases). CDR3 in amino acids: CASTSGGTYEQYF. The CDR3 nucleotides read TGTGCCAGCACCTCTGGGGGGACCTACGAGCAGTACTTC.